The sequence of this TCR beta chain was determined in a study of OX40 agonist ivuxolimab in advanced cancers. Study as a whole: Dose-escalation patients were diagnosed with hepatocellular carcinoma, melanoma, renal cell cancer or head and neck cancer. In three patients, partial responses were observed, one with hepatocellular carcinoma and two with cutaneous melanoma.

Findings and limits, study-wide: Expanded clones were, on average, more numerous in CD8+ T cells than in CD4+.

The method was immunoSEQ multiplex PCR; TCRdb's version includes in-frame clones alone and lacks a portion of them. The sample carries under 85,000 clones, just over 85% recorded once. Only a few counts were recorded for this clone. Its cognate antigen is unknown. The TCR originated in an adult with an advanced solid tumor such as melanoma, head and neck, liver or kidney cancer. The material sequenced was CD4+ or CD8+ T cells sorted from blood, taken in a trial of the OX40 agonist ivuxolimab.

CDR3 in DNA: TGTGCCAGCAGCAGGACCGGGACTTCGAACACCGGGGAGCTGTTTTTT. Protein product: CASSRTGTSNTGELFF. The rearrangement joins TRBV11-2 to TRBJ2-2; a possible D gene is TRBD2 (6 bases). V was pared by 5 bases and J by 0 bases, with 13 bases between. This CDR3 contains 16 residues. CDR1 is SGHAT, CDR2 FQNNGV, per germline.